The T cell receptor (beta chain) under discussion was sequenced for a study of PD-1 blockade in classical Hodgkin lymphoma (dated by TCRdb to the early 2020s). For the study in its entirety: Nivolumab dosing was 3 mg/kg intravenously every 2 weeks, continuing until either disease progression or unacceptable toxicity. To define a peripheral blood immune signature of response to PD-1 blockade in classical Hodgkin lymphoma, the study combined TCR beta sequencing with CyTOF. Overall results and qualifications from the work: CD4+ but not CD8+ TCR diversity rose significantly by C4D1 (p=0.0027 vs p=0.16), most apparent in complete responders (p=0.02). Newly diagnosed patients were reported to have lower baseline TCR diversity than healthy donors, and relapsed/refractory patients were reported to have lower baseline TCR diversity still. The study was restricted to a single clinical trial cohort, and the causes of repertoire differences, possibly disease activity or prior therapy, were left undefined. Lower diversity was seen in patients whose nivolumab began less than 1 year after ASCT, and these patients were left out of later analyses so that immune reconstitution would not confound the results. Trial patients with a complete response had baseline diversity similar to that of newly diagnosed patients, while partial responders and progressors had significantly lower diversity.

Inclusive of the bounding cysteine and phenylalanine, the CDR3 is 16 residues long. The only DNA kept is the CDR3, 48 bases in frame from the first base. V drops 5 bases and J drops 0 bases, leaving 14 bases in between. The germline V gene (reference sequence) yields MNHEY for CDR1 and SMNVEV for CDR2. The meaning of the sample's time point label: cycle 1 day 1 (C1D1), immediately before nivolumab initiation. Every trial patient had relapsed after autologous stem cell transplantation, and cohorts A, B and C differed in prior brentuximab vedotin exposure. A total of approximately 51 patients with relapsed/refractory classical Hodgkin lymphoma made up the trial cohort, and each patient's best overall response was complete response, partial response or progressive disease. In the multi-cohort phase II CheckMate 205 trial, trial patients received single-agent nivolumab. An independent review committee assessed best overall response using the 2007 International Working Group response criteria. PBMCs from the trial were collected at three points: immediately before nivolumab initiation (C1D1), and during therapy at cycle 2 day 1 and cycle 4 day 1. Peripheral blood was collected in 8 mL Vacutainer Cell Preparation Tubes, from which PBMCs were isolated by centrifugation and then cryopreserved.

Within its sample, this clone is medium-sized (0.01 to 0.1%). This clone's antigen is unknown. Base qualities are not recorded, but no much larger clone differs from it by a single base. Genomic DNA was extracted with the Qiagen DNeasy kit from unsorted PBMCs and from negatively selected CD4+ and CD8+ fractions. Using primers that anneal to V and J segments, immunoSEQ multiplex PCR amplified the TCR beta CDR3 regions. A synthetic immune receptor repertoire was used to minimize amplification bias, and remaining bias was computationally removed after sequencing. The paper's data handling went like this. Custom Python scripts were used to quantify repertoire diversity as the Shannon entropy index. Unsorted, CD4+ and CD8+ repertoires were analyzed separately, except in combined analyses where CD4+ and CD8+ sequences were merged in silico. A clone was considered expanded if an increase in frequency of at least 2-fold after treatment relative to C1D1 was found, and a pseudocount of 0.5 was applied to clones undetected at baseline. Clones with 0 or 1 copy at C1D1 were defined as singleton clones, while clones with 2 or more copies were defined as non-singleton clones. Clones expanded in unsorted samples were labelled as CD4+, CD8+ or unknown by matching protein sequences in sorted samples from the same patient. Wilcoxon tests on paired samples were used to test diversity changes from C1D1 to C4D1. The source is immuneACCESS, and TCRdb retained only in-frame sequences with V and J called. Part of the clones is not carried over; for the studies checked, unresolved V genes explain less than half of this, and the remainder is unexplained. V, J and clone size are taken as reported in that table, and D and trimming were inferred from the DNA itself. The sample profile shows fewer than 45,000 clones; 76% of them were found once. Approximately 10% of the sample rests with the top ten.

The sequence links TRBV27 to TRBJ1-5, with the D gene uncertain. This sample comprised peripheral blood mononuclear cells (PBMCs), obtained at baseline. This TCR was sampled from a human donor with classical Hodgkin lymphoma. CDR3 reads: CASSLLPLASNQPQHF. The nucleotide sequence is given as TGTGCCAGCAGTCTCCTTCCCCTGGCTAGCAATCAGCCCCAGCATTTT.